The T cell receptor (beta chain) under discussion was sequenced for a study of T cell repertoires in cytomegalovirus infection (dated by TCRdb to between 2017 and 2020). Concerning the study at large: Peptide stimulations targeted recently identified HLA-C-restricted CMV epitopes, whose presentation resists viral immunomodulation, together with well-studied HLA-B-restricted epitopes. Because public TCR beta signatures pointed to carriage of CMV infection together with the matching HLA type, the HLA type of each donor mattered for the analysis. Study-level results and caveats: In both this cohort and an independent cohort of approximately 350 donors, the cumulative frequency of public TCR beta family members distinguished carriers of CMV infection plus the relevant HLA type. In the ex vivo response, HLA-C-restricted CMV-specific TCR beta clonotypes were dominant, and in two of eight donors the single most frequent clonotype came from this HLA-C-restricted group.

This clonotype was seen only a few times. Its target antigen remains unknown. Qualities for individual bases were not recorded, and no much larger clone is one base off. These reads were obtained on an Illumina HiSeq 1500. TCRdb redid the processing of the public reads, applying fastp at Q25 and MiXCR, and retained in-frame beta chains. Rows are unified per CDR3 protein, each entry keeping the most common DNA and genes. The sample data list some 920,000 distinct CDR3 sequences, and about a third of these were observed just once. Of the sample, roughly 13% falls within the top ten clones. From cysteine to phenylalanine, the CDR3 is 13 amino acids long. Just the 39-base CDR3 DNA is kept, in frame starting at base 1. V ends up 9 bases short and J 6 bases short, with an unmatched junction base count of 8. The germline V gene encodes CDR1 LNHDA and CDR2 SQIVND (reference sequence). The treatment or condition label of this sample denotes: in vitro stimulation with specific CMV peptide epitopes to enrich CMV-specific T cells.

The sequences come from cultured CD8+ T cells from PBMCs, collected from culture after CMV antigen stimulation. This clonotype was obtained from a human donor in good health (CMV status not recorded). Some clones in this sample may be carry-over from other donors' samples. Recombination connected TRBV19 to TRBJ1-5, with 7 middle bases fitting TRBD1. CDR3 region: CARDDRARQPQHF. The DNA is TGTGCCAGAGACGACAGGGCCCGTCAGCCCCAGCATTTT.